Presented here are 6 T cell receptor beta chains from one specimen sequenced in a study of early T cells in non-severe SARS-CoV-2 infection. TCRdb re-called the 5' RACE reads with MiXCR, one entry per CDR3 protein. The sample holds about 52,000 distinct CDR3 sequences, approximately 11% seen once. The sequencing input was whole blood. These receptors all stem from an adult who was a healthcare worker with PCR-confirmed SARS-CoV-2 infection or an uninfected control (not recorded which).

This clonotype showed up many times. The V gene is TRBV4-1, the J gene TRBJ1-2; TRBD1 aligns across 7 bases. V lost 2 bases, J lost 4 bases, and 16 bases stayed unmatched. The CDR3 length is 18 residues. The germline gives CDR1 MGHRA, CDR2 YSYEKL. The CDR3 bases are TGCGCCAGCAGCCAACGGTCAACAAAAACAACAGGGGCCTATGGCTACACCTTC. Translating it yields CASSQRSTKTTGAYGYTF.

Many counts were recorded for this clonotype. The genes are TRBV6-1 and TRBJ1-6; unclear D gene. With 7 bases removed from V and 1 base from J, the gap between germline ends came to 14 bases. Germline loops: CDR1 MNHNS, CDR2 SASEGT. The CDR3 spans 16 residues. The CDR3 loop reads CASIGWGGSYNSPLHF. In nucleotides, the CDR3 is TGTGCCAGCATAGGGTGGGGTGGTTCCTATAATTCACCCCTCCACTTT.

This rearrangement joins TRBV11-2 to TRBJ2-7, with D perhaps TRBD1 (6 bases). V was pared by 1 base and J by 6 bases, with 7 bases between. This CDR3 comprises 12 residues. The germline gives CDR1 SGHAT, CDR2 FQNNGV. CDR3: CASSLGGGEQYF. The CDR3 nucleotides are TGTGCCAGCAGCTTAGGAGGGGGCGAGCAGTACTTC.

This clonotype has just one count. The rearrangement joins TRBV7-2 to TRBJ1-1; 7 bases match TRBD1. V lost 11 bases and J lost 1; bases outside the gene matches: 10. Germline-derived CDR1 and CDR2 are SGHTA and FQGNSA. This CDR3 is built from 14 residues. For the CDR3, the DNA is TGTGCCGGGGCAGGAGGGGGCGCGAACACTGAAGCTTTCTTT. As protein: CAGAGGGANTEAFF.

The chain joins TRBV7-8 to TRBJ2-1; 8 bases are a match to TRBD2. The CDR3 runs to 14 residues. V shed 4 bases, J shed 5 bases, and the junction held 4 bases outside the gene matches. Germline loops: CDR1 SGHVS, CDR2 FQNEAQ. CDR3 DNA: TGTGCCAGCAGCTCTACTAGCGGTAACAATGAGCAGTTCTTC. It translates to CASSSTSGNNEQFF.

The sample holds many counts of this clonotype. V usage is TRBV9 and J usage is TRBJ2-1, with D perhaps assigned TRBD1 or TRBD2 (5 bases each). V shed 6 bases and J shed 4 bases, with 14 bases lying between them. Germline loops: CDR1 SGDLS, CDR2 YYNGEE. There are 14 residues in the CDR3. The CDR3 loop is CASTRAGRYNEQFF. In DNA form, the CDR3 reads TGTGCCAGCACCCGGGCAGGGAGATACAATGAGCAGTTCTTC.